Listed below are T cell receptor beta chains from one sample, sequenced in a study of cytomegalovirus exposure and HLA in healthy donors. Generated by immunoSEQ multiplex PCR, the TCRdb table keeps only in-frame clones and is missing some. The sample has under 95,000 clones, about three quarters seen once. Material for sequencing was PBMCs. These receptors were obtained from a young man in good health and CMV-seropositive. The CDR3 runs from the conserved cysteine through the conserved F or W. D genes are given only for firm matches. Clone size is given for some rows only: seen once, a few or many times, or a class if the clone is expanded.

D gene,V gene,clone size,J gene,CDR3 DNA,CDR3 protein
-,TRBV19,-,TRBJ2-2,TGTGCCAGTAGTATAGTACTAACAGGGTTGAACACCGGGGAGCTGTTTTTT,CASSIVLTGLNTGELFF
-,TRBV18,once,TRBJ2-2,TGTGCCAGCTGGGGGACACATAACACCGGGGAGCTGTTTTTT,CASWGTHNTGELFF
TRBD2,TRBV19,-,TRBJ2-5,TGTGCCAGTAGCCCCGGGACTAGCGGGGGCCAAGAGACCCAGTACTTC,CASSPGTSGGQETQYF
-,TRBV5-4,-,TRBJ2-5,TGTGCCAGCAGTAGACTAGTCCCCCAAGAGACCCAGTACTTC,CASSRLVPQETQYF
-,TRBV6-5,-,TRBJ1-1,TGTGCCAGCAGACCGGGACAAACAAACACTGAAGCTTTCTTT,CASRPGQTNTEAFF
TRBD1,TRBV19,-,TRBJ2-6,TGTGCCAGTAGGGGACAGGGCGCTGGGGCCAACGTCCTGACTTTC,CASRGQGAGANVLTF
-,TRBV5-4,-,TRBJ1-3,TGTGCCAGCAGCCCCGGGCTCCGGGGAGGAAACACCATATATTTT,CASSPGLRGGNTIYF
-,TRBV7-2,-,TRBJ1-5,TGTGCCAGCAGCGAAACATCCGATAGCAATCAGCCCCAGCATTTT,CASSETSDSNQPQHF
TRBD1,TRBV6-1,few,TRBJ1-5,TGTGCCAGCAGTGCGGGACAGGGAAGCAATCAGCCCCAGCATTTT,CASSAGQGSNQPQHF
-,TRBV6-5,-,TRBJ1-6,TGTGCCAGCAGGAGGGCAGAGAATTCACCCCTCCACTTT,CASRRAENSPLHF
TRBD1,TRBV28,-,TRBJ2-6,TGTGCCAGCAGTGCGACAGGGAAGAAATCCAACGTCCTGACTTTC,CASSATGKKSNVLTF
TRBD1,TRBV4-1,-,TRBJ1-5,TGCGCCAGCAGCCAAGAAGGAAGGACAGGGAGCAATCAGCCCCAGCATTTT,CASSQEGRTGSNQPQHF
-,TRBV5-1,-,TRBJ2-5,TGCGCCAGCAGCTTAGGACTAGAGACCCAGTACTTC,CASSLGLETQYF
-,TRBV2,few,TRBJ1-1,TGTGCCAGCAGTGTACTAGCAGAGAACACTGAAGCTTTCTTT,CASSVLAENTEAFF
TRBD2,TRBV7-6,-,TRBJ2-7,TGTGCCAGCAGCTTAGGTAGCGGGAGGTCCGGGGACGAGCAGTACTTC,CASSLGSGRSGDEQYF
TRBD2,TRBV27,-,TRBJ2-1,TGTGCCAGCAGTTCCCCTAGCGGGGGGGGCTCCTACAATGAGCAGTTCTTC,CASSSPSGGGSYNEQFF